Here is one TCR beta chain with its context. Thymic material originated from resections removed in the course of corrective heart surgery. The record originates from a study of human thymus T cells. The method was immunoSEQ multiplex PCR; TCRdb's version includes in-frame clones alone and lacks a portion of them. The table lists about 78,000 clones, just over 95% of them singletons. The CDR3 has 17 residues. The germline gives CDR1 SGHRS, CDR2 YFSETQ. Trimming shortened V by 5 bases and J by 4 bases, and 23 bases separated the two germline ends. This receptor was taken from a boy younger than two with a congenital heart defect but otherwise immunologically healthy. V is TRBV5-1 and J is TRBJ2-3, with D perhaps matching TRBD2 (6 bases). The sample taken for sequencing was thymus tissue. CDR3 nucleotide sequence: TGCGCCAGCAGGTCCGCCACCCCAGGGAGGCATCCAGATACGCAGTATTTT. Encoded protein: CASRSATPGRHPDTQYF.